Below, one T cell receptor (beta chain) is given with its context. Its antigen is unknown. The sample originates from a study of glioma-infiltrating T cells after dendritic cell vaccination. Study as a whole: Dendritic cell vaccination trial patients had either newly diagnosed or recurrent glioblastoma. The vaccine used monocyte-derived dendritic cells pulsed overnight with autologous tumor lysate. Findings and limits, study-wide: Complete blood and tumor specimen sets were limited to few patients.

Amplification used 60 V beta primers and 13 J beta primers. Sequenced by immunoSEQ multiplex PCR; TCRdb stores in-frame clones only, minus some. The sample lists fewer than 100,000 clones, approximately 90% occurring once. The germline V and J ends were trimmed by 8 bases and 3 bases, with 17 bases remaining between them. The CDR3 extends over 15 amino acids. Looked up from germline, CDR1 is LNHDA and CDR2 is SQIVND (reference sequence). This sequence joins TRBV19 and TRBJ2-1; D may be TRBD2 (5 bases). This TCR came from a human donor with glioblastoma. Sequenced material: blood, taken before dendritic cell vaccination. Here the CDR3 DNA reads TGTGCCAGTTCAGAGGTGGGCGGGTACTACAATGAGCAGTTCTTC. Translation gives CASSEVGGYYNEQFF.